Listed below are T cell receptor beta chains from one sample, sequenced in a study of identifying expanded T cells in peripheral blood. TCRdb's table, derived via immunoSEQ multiplex PCR, lists solely in-frame clones and lacks some. The sample gives 110,000 or so clones, 88% of which show up once; 7.5% to 10% is in the top ten. The sequenced sample was blood. These receptors all stem from a person aged 18 to 70 in good health. Both conserved end residues are part of each CDR3.

V gene	J gene	CDR3 length	CDR3 protein
TRBV9	TRBJ2-2	15	CASSTRDRGTGELFF
TRBV15	TRBJ2-2	16	CATSREGQGVTGELFF
TRBV7-8	TRBJ1-5	15	CASSLTGTPDQPQHF
TRBV2	TRBJ2-3	14	CASNGQISTDTQYF
TRBV19	TRBJ2-2	14	CASSAGIDTGELFF
TRBV10-1	TRBJ2-2	16	CASSDLGTANTGELFF
TRBV7-3	TRBJ2-3	18	CASSRQPGLAGAADTQYF
TRBV5-4	TRBJ1-2	15	CASSSRDRENYGYTF
TRBV6-1	TRBJ2-7	14	CASSGQSMVYEQYF
TRBV19	TRBJ2-2	15	CASSQFRGNTGELFF
TRBV27	TRBJ1-1	14	CASSRGGKNTEAFF
TRBV5-1	TRBJ2-2	15	CASSLAGDGTGELFF
TRBV7-9	TRBJ2-7	14	CASSLSRGNYEQYF
TRBV9	TRBJ2-7	13	CASSVGPSNEQYF
TRBV5-1	TRBJ2-7	15	CASSLSASGSYEQYF
TRBV6-5	TRBJ2-5	15	CASSSRQGKGETQYF
TRBV28	TRBJ1-2	14	CASRSRGLDYGYTF
TRBV28	TRBJ1-5	14	CASRRTERNQPQHF
TRBV19	TRBJ1-2	14	CATRKLTGPYGYTF
TRBV29-1	TRBJ2-1	13	CSVGTGEDNEQFF
TRBV6-1	TRBJ2-7	14	CASSEVGVVTEQYF
TRBV5-1	TRBJ2-7	13	CASSLAGRGTSYF
TRBV5-1	TRBJ2-1	16	CASSLAGIEVGNEQFF
TRBV7-2	TRBJ2-1	19	CASSLRSSGGALSYNEQFF
TRBV19	TRBJ1-6	15	CASSIAPGQNSPLHF
TRBV28	TRBJ2-1	14	CASNLPGGYNEQFF
TRBV6-5	TRBJ2-3	15	CASSRSGGRGDTQYF
TRBV29-1	TRBJ2-3	18	CSVEGGSLTELRTDTQYF
TRBV6-5	TRBJ1-1	14	CASSPGQGNTEAFF
TRBV5-4	TRBJ2-7	16	CASSWARLAGVGEQYF
TRBV5-1	TRBJ1-3	14	CASSSELLGNTIYF
TRBV11-2	TRBJ2-2	15	CASSLLTSLTGELFF
TRBV28	TRBJ2-7	11	CASSSGNEQYF
TRBV7-2	TRBJ1-3	15	CASSSFKLAGNTIYF
TRBV5-1	TRBJ2-7	12	CASSGDTYEQYF
TRBV14	TRBJ2-6	16	CASSLTRGTGANVLTF
TRBV6-1	TRBJ1-1	12	CASSDRGTEAFF
TRBV7-9	TRBJ2-3	15	CASSLGTVSTDTQYF
TRBV28	TRBJ2-1	12	CASSKSGYEQFF
TRBV7-9	TRBJ2-3	15	CASSYGTQSTDTQYF
TRBV27	TRBJ2-3	17	CASSLFKGAGVADTQYF
TRBV5-6	TRBJ2-3	15	CASSLLGVGTDTQYF
TRBV10-3	TRBJ2-1	12	CAAGGGPNEQFF
TRBV4-1	TRBJ1-3	16	CASSQGGTVSGNTIYF
TRBV18	TRBJ2-5	17	CASSQTLPRTGMETQYF
TRBV18	TRBJ2-7	16	CASSPVTGLSPYEQYF